What follows are 32 T cell receptor beta chains derived from one specimen sequenced in a study of blood T cell repertoires in COVID-19. Profiled with immunoSEQ multiplex PCR; TCRdb holds only in-frame clones, not every one. The sample holds around 120,000 clones, 87% seen once. The sequenced sample consisted of peripheral blood. Receptors were obtained from a woman in her seventies with acute or convalescent COVID-19.

The CDR3 DNA follows: TGTGCCAGCACTCCGGACAGGGGTGATCAGCCCCAGCATTTT. Its translation: CASTPDRGDQPQHF. The rearrangement uses TRBV6-5 and TRBJ1-5; 9 nucleotides match TRBD1. CDR3 length equals 14 residues. The J segment lost 5 bases and the V segment lost 7 bases, leaving 6 bases of the junction unmatched. The germline V gene has CDR1 MNHEY and CDR2 SVGAGI.

V gene TRBV20-1 combines with J gene TRBJ1-6, with 8 bases lining up with TRBD1. The CDR3 length is 13 residues. From germline, CDR1 is DFQATT and CDR2 SNEGSKA (reference sequence). J was trimmed by 11 bases and V by 4 bases; bases with no gene match: 7. The CDR3 region has the DNA TGCAGTGCTATTGACAGGGGCCAGCCACCCCTCCACTTT. Amino acids: CSAIDRGQPPLHF.

The count of this clone is one. J is TRBJ1-2 and V is TRBV11-3; a weak D match, TRBD1 (6 bases). The CDR3 contains 14 residues. Per the germline V gene, CDR1 is SGHNT and CDR2 is YENEEA. V was cut by 0 bases and J by 5 bases, with 10 bases left in between. The CDR3 DNA reads TGTGCCAGCAGCTTAGATCGGACAGCTTATGGCTACACCTTC. It encodes CASSLDRTAYGYTF.

This sequence joins TRBV5-1 and TRBJ1-1; a possible D gene is TRBD1 (5 bases). Germline CDR1 is SGHRS and CDR2 is YFSETQ. Between the trimmed V and J ends, which lost 2 bases and 1 base, there was a span of 15 bases. The CDR3 is 16 residues long. As DNA, the CDR3 is TGCGCCAGCAGCTTATTAATACGGGGGAGGAACACTGAAGCTTTCTTT. Its protein is CASSLLIRGRNTEAFF.

The chain employs TRBV9 and TRBJ1-1; 9 bases line up with TRBD1. The CDR3 contains 15 residues. Unmatched junction bases numbered 6, after V lost 3 bases and J lost 3 bases. Germline V gives CDR1 SGDLS, CDR2 YYNGEE. The CDR3 protein is CASSDGTGKYTEAFF. The CDR3, as DNA: TGTGCCAGCAGCGATGGGACAGGGAAGTACACTGAAGCTTTCTTT.

V and J are TRBV19 and TRBJ2-7; 10 nucleotides align to TRBD1. The V gene's germline CDR1 is LNHDA and CDR2 SQIVND (reference sequence). Germline trimming cut 6 bases from V and 4 bases from J; bases unmatched to any gene: 9. This CDR3 is built from 15 residues. Here the CDR3 DNA reads TGTGCCAGTAGACCCCTCGGGACAGGGGAGTACGAGCAGTACTTC. Its protein is CASRPLGTGEYEQYF. Variable domain in full (rest from reference TRBV19 and TRBJ2-7): DGGITQSPKYLFRKEGQNVTLSCEQNLNHDAMYWYRQDPGQGLRLIYYSQIVNDFQKGDIAEGYSVSREKKESFPLTVTSAQKNPTAFYLCASRPLGTGEYEQYFGPGTRLTVT.

The chain couples TRBV19 to TRBJ1-1; D gene unclear. V shed 3 bases and J shed 3 bases, with 11 bases lying between them. The CDR3 runs 14 residues. The germline V gene encodes CDR1 LNHDA and CDR2 SQIVND (reference sequence). The CDR3 sequence: CASSISYLDTEAFF. The CDR3 DNA is TGTGCCAGTAGTATTTCCTACTTAGACACTGAAGCTTTCTTT.

The rearrangement uses TRBV10-3 and TRBJ1-2; TRBD1 matches 10 bases. CDR3 size: 13 residues. V lost 6 bases, J lost 12 bases, and 10 bases stayed unmatched. Germline-derived CDR1 and CDR2 are ENHRY and SYGVKD. The CDR3 reads CAIRPGQGYENTF. In nucleotides, the CDR3 is TGTGCCATCAGACCGGGACAGGGGTACGAAAACACCTTC.

This chain connects TRBV7-3 to TRBJ2-2; D is perhaps TRBD1 (5 bases). Germline V gives CDR1 SGHTA, CDR2 FQGTGA. There are 16 residues in the CDR3. Trimming took off 4 bases at V and 0 bases at J, with 12 bases between the two ends. CDR3 coding DNA: TGTGCCAGCAGCTCTTTTGAAGGGGCGAACACCGGGGAGCTGTTTTTT. Protein sequence: CASSSFEGANTGELFF.

This chain connects TRBV19 to TRBJ2-3; 9 nucleotides match TRBD2. After removal of 7 bases from V and 2 bases from J, the junction contained 10 bases not matched to a gene. Per the germline V gene, CDR1 is LNHDA and CDR2 is SQIVND (reference sequence). The CDR3 has 16 amino acids. The DNA of the CDR3 is TGTGCCAGTACCCCCGACAGCGGGGGGTTCACAGATACGCAGTATTTT. This gives the protein CASTPDSGGFTDTQYF. Combining the CDR3 with reference TRBV19 and TRBJ2-3 gives the whole variable domain DGGITQSPKYLFRKEGQNVTLSCEQNLNHDAMYWYRQDPGQGLRLIYYSQIVNDFQKGDIAEGYSVSREKKESFPLTVTSAQKNPTAFYLCASTPDSGGFTDTQYFGPGTRLTVL.

This chain joins TRBV18 and TRBJ2-3, with 9 bases that match TRBD1. The CDR3 has 15 amino acids. In germline, CDR1 is KGHSH, CDR2 LQKENI. The V gene end was trimmed by 4 bases and the J gene end by 5 bases; junction bases not matched to a gene: 7. The CDR3 spells CASSLTTGGKDTQYF. CDR3 nucleotides: TGTGCCAGCTCACTAACTACAGGGGGCAAAGATACGCAGTATTTT.

V is TRBV11-2 and J is TRBJ1-1; 7 bases fit TRBD1. The trim removed 6 bases at V and 0 bases at J, leaving 10 bases unmatched. Germline V gene lookup returns CDR1 SGHAT and CDR2 FQNNGV. This CDR3 has 16 residues. CDR3 nucleotide sequence: TGTGCCAGCAGGTTCGGCCGGCAGGGGGTGAACACTGAAGCTTTCTTT. It translates to CASRFGRQGVNTEAFF.

This clone was observed a handful of times. The chain links TRBV5-6 to TRBJ1-1; D is uncertain. The germline V gene has CDR1 SGHDT and CDR2 YYEEEE. CDR3 length equals 15 residues. V was pared by 2 bases and J by 2 bases, with 13 bases between. The CDR3: CASSFWHKVNTEAFF. CDR3 DNA sequence: TGTGCCAGCAGCTTTTGGCACAAAGTTAACACTGAAGCTTTCTTT.

This clone was recorded only once. The J gene is TRBJ1-1, the V gene TRBV19; possible D gene TRBD1, 5 bases. Trimming left V 9 bases short and J 3 bases short, with 26 bases between. The CDR3 consists of 17 residues. Germline CDR1 is LNHDA and CDR2 is SQIVND (reference sequence). CDR3 loop: CASTIVGQGEGDTEAFF. The CDR3 DNA follows: TGTGCCAGCACCATCGTCGGGCAGGGCGAAGGAGACACTGAAGCTTTCTTT. Combining the CDR3 with reference TRBV19 and TRBJ1-1 gives the whole variable domain DGGITQSPKYLFRKEGQNVTLSCEQNLNHDAMYWYRQDPGQGLRLIYYSQIVNDFQKGDIAEGYSVSREKKESFPLTVTSAQKNPTAFYLCASTIVGQGEGDTEAFFGQGTRLTVV.

Here the CDR3 reads CASSLGLAGIPYEQYF. The CDR3 region has the DNA TGTGCCAGCAGCTTAGGGCTAGCGGGCATCCCCTACGAGCAGTACTTC. The chain links TRBV7-6 to TRBJ2-7; 8 positions match TRBD2. Trimming removed 1 base from V and 2 bases from J; junction bases left unmatched: 7. The CDR3 sequence is 16 residues long. From germline, CDR1 is SGHVS and CDR2 FNYEAQ.

In DNA, the CDR3 is TGTGCCAGCAGTGATTTTCTAACCGTGGGGGGGCAGCCCCAGCATTTT. As protein: CASSDFLTVGGQPQHF. V is TRBV2 and J is TRBJ1-5; D is perhaps TRBD1 (5 bases). The CDR3 is 16 residues long. Trimming removed 3 bases from V and 7 bases from J, with 19 bases in between. Germline V gene lookup returns CDR1 SNHLY and CDR2 FYNNEI.

The rearrangement links TRBV24-1 to TRBJ2-2; D perhaps matches TRBD2 (5 bases). CDR3 length: 13 residues. V lost 9 bases and J 4 bases, leaving 11 bases between the germline ends. Germline CDR1 reads KGHDR; CDR2 reads SFDVKD. The CDR3 reads CATEGSRTGELFF. CDR3 nucleotides: TGTGCCACCGAGGGTAGCCGCACCGGGGAGCTGTTTTTT.

This chain links TRBV19 with TRBJ2-3; no firm D call. This CDR3 is built from 13 residues. V was clipped by 8 bases and J by 0 bases, with 9 bases between them. CDR1 and CDR2 (germline): LNHDA, SQIVND (reference sequence). DNA for the CDR3: TGTGCCAGTGAGGAGCGCAGCACAGATACGCAGTATTTT. Protein sequence: CASEERSTDTQYF.

The J gene is TRBJ1-2, the V gene TRBV27; D is undetermined. The CDR3 is made up of 15 amino acids. Trimming pared 6 bases from V and 6 bases from J, leaving 20 bases between. CDR1 MNHEY and CDR2 SMNVEV come from the germline V gene (reference sequence). The CDR3 DNA sequence: TGTGCCAGCAGCGACACAGCCCTGGTCTCCGATGGCTACACCTTC. Its translation is CASSDTALVSDGYTF.

V is TRBV19 and J is TRBJ2-7; D unresolved. Trimming took 3 bases from V and 7 from J, leaving 10 bases between them. Germline loops: CDR1 LNHDA, CDR2 SQIVND (reference sequence). There are 12 residues in the CDR3. CDR3 coding DNA: TGTGCCAGTAGTATTCTTTTCGGGGAGCAGTACTTC. Translating it yields CASSILFGEQYF.

This clone was observed once. This rearrangement joins TRBV30 to TRBJ1-5, with D possibly being TRBD1 (5 bases). Deletions cut 1 base from V and 3 bases from J, with 7 bases between. CDR1 and CDR2 (germline): GTSNPN, SVGIG (reference sequence). The length of the CDR3 is 13 residues. The CDR3 nucleotides are TGTGCCTGGAGTGGACAGACCAATCAGCCCCAGCATTTT. It is translated as CAWSGQTNQPQHF.

The V and J genes are TRBV9 and TRBJ2-5; TRBD1 is a possible D gene (6 bases). Trimming pared 6 bases from V and 5 bases from J, leaving 14 bases between. The CDR3 runs to 13 residues. The germline CDR1 and CDR2 sequences are SGDLS and YYNGEE. The CDR3 coding sequence is TGTGCCAGCACCCCAGGGGCAGGGGAGACCCAGTACTTC. Its translation: CASTPGAGETQYF.

The gene calls are TRBV2 and TRBJ2-5; TRBD2 aligns across 7 bases. The CDR3 runs to 14 residues. Trimming at V came to 0 bases and at J to 7 bases, leaving 5 bases not matched to a gene. Germline V CDR1 and CDR2: SNHLY, FYNNEI. CDR3 region: CASSEAGGEGTQYF. CDR3 coding DNA: TGTGCCAGCAGTGAAGCCGGTGGGGAGGGGACCCAGTACTTC.

V and J are TRBV29-1 and TRBJ2-5, with D possibly matching TRBD1 (6 bases). The CDR3 is 15 residues long. CDR1 SQVTM and CDR2 ANQGSEA come from the germline V gene. Trimming removed 0 bases from V and 2 bases from J, with 13 bases in between. The CDR3 protein is CSVEDNVQGQETQYF. The CDR3 DNA sequence: TGCAGCGTTGAAGATAACGTGCAGGGGCAAGAGACCCAGTACTTC. The entire variable domain, with the rest obtained from reference TRBV29-1 and TRBJ2-5, is as follows: SAVISQKPSRDICQRGTSLTIQCQVDSQVTMMFWYRQQPGQSLTLIATANQGSEATYESGFVIDKFPISRPNLTFSTLTVSNMSPEDSSIYLCSVEDNVQGQETQYFGPGTRLLVL.

Worth noting for this clone: Other DNA sequences in this specimen translate into the identical CDR3. CDR3 sequence (DNA): TGTGCCACCAGTGATTCCAGGGGTTCTGGAAACACCATATATTTT. It is translated as CATSDSRGSGNTIYF. V is TRBV24-1 and J is TRBJ1-3, with D maybe TRBD1 (6 bases). V lost 2 bases and J lost 1, with 8 bases in between. Germline CDR1 reads KGHDR; CDR2 reads SFDVKD. The CDR3 length is 15 residues.

The chain recombines TRBV28 with TRBJ1-5, with TRBD1 matching over 8 bases. The germline CDR1 and CDR2 sequences are MDHEN and SYDVKM. The CDR3 spans 16 residues. The ends lost 5 bases at V and 6 bases at J; junction bases unmatched: 12. CDR3 nucleotide sequence: TGTGCCAGCAGTCGGCCCTTCGGACAGGGAACTCAGCCCCAGCATTTT. Translating gives CASSRPFGQGTQPQHF.

The rearrangement uses TRBV6-5 and TRBJ2-3, with 9 bases identical to TRBD2. The CDR3 runs 15 residues. Germline V gene data show CDR1 as MNHEY and CDR2 as SVGAGI. Germline trimming cut 7 bases from V and 9 bases from J; bases unmatched to any gene: 14. Here the CDR3 DNA reads TGTGCCAGCAATCAGCGGGGGGCCAGCGGAGGGACGCAGTATTTT. This sequence encodes CASNQRGASGGTQYF.

The chain combines TRBV30 with TRBJ2-7; no clear D gene. This CDR3 comprises 11 residues. With 2 bases removed from V and 4 bases from J, the gap between germline ends came to 6 bases. Germline CDR1 is GTSNPN and CDR2 is SVGIG (reference sequence). CDR3 loop: CAWSSNYEQYF. The CDR3 DNA reads as TGTGCCTGGAGTAGCAATTACGAGCAGTACTTC.

This clone appeared once. The chain combines TRBV6-6 with TRBJ2-7; no reliable D call. The CDR3 totals 12 residues. V was pared by 4 bases and J by 7 bases, with 11 bases between. Looked up from germline, CDR1 is MNHNY and CDR2 is SVGAGI (reference sequence). CDR3: CASSSNPREQYF. The CDR3 DNA reads TGTGCCAGCAGTTCCAACCCGAGGGAGCAGTACTTC.

The J gene is TRBJ2-1, the V gene TRBV2, with D unclear. CDR1 and CDR2 (germline): SNHLY, FYNNEI. Trimming shortened V by 8 bases and J by 5 bases, and 19 bases separated the two germline ends. CDR3 length equals 15 residues. CDR3 sequence (DNA): TGTGCCAGCGGCTCCTTTCGGAGTAAAGACAATGAGCAGTTCTTC. Translating it yields CASGSFRSKDNEQFF.

CDR3 nucleotides: TGTGCCAGCACCCTGAGTGACAGGGGCACCTCCCGGGTCAATCAGCCCCAGCATTTT. This translates into CASTLSDRGTSRVNQPQHF. The chain combines TRBV12-1 with TRBJ1-5; the table gives TRBD1 as D, unverified against the DNA. TRBV12-1 counts as a pseudogene. This CDR3 is 19 amino acids long.

This chain links TRBV18 with TRBJ2-7; TRBD1 matches at 7 bases. With 6 bases clipped from V and 0 bases from J, the junction kept 11 bases outside the gene matches. CDR3 size: 16 residues. CDR1 KGHSH and CDR2 LQKENI come from the germline V gene. Here the CDR3 DNA reads TGTGCCAGCTCGCCGGGACAGCTCTCCCGCTCCTACGAGCAGTACTTC. This gives the protein CASSPGQLSRSYEQYF.